A selection of T cell receptor beta chains follows, all from one sample in a study of blood T cells in healthy people across ages. MiXCR, run by TCRdb on the 5' RACE reads, gives a single entry per CDR3 protein. The sample consists of approximately 780,000 distinct CDR3 sequences, around 25% of them appearing once. These data were likewise used in another study, on T cells of mothers and their children.

Input material: blood. These receptor sequences come from a boy under 18 in good health. Each CDR3 is given with its conserved first and last residue. A D gene is named only where the DNA matches it firmly. A row's size may be missing; if present it is once, few, many or a size class.

J: TRBJ1-3
size: -
V: TRBV6-5
D: -
CDR3: CASSYSPGSGNTIYF
DNA: TGTGCCAGCAGTTACTCCCCAGGCTCCGGAAACACCATATATTTT

J: TRBJ1-6
size: -
V: TRBV20-1
D: -
CDR3: CSARVGTLGYSPLHF
DNA: TGCAGTGCTAGAGTGGGGACCCTCGGGTATTCACCCCTCCACTTT

J: TRBJ2-1
size: few
V: TRBV12-3/TRBV12-4
D: TRBD1
CDR3: CASSYDRGSYNEQFF
DNA: TGTGCCAGCAGTTACGACAGGGGCTCCTACAATGAGCAGTTCTTC

J: TRBJ2-7
size: -
V: TRBV29-1
D: -
CDR3: CSVVISQGGMGLGYEQYF
DNA: TGCAGCGTTGTAATCTCGCAGGGAGGAATGGGACTCGGCTACGAGCAGTACTTC

J: TRBJ1-6
size: -
V: TRBV5-1
D: TRBD1
CDR3: CASSLDRGDSPLHF
DNA: TGCGCCAGCAGCTTGGACAGGGGTGATTCACCCCTCCACTTT

J: TRBJ2-1
size: few
V: TRBV28
D: -
CDR3: CASSFHRPKYNEQFF
DNA: TGTGCCAGCAGTTTTCACAGGCCGAAATACAATGAGCAGTTCTTC

J: TRBJ2-7
size: -
V: TRBV12-3/TRBV12-4
D: -
CDR3: CASSWDRVGYEQYF
DNA: TGTGCCAGCAGTTGGGACCGGGTTGGGTACGAGCAGTACTTC

J: TRBJ1-1
size: few
V: TRBV5-1
D: TRBD1
CDR3: CASSLGQHRGAEAFF
DNA: TGCGCCAGCAGCTTGGGGCAACACAGGGGAGCTGAAGCTTTCTTT

J: TRBJ2-7
size: -
V: TRBV5-6
D: -
CDR3: CASSNDGVAAYEQYF
DNA: TGTGCCAGCAGCAACGACGGAGTAGCGGCCTACGAGCAGTACTTC

J: TRBJ2-2
size: many
V: TRBV11-1
D: TRBD1
CDR3: CASSLRQGATGELFF
DNA: TGCGCCAGCAGCTTACGCCAGGGGGCCACCGGGGAGCTGTTTTTT

J: TRBJ2-3
size: -
V: TRBV6-6
D: TRBD2
CDR3: CASSNPGTRTDTQYF
DNA: TGTGCCAGCAGTAACCCCGGGACTAGGACAGATACGCAGTATTTT

J: TRBJ2-5
size: few
V: TRBV20-1
D: -
CDR3: CSAPEGGETQYF
DNA: TGCAGTGCTCCTGAGGGGGGAGAGACCCAGTACTTC

J: TRBJ2-2
size: -
V: TRBV5-1
D: -
CDR3: CASSLGYKGRNTGELFF
DNA: TGCGCCAGCAGCTTGGGATATAAGGGAAGGAACACCGGGGAGCTGTTTTTT

J: TRBJ2-7
size: once
V: TRBV10-3
D: -
CDR3: CATSGTYSEQYF
DNA: TGTGCCACCTCCGGGACATATAGCGAGCAGTACTTC

J: TRBJ2-7
size: -
V: TRBV7-2
D: TRBD2
CDR3: CASSLSLSGSSYEQYF
DNA: TGTGCCAGCAGCTTATCCCTTAGCGGGTCCTCCTACGAGCAGTACTTC

J: TRBJ2-1
size: -
V: TRBV7-3
D: -
CDR3: CASSPTLGNSNEQFF
DNA: TGTGCCAGCAGCCCTACTTTGGGCAACTCCAATGAGCAGTTCTTC

J: TRBJ2-5
size: few
V: TRBV4-1
D: -
CDR3: CASSQPTGRQETQYF
DNA: TGCGCCAGCAGCCAACCGACAGGACGACAAGAGACCCAGTACTTC

J: TRBJ2-7
size: many
V: TRBV6-4
D: -
CDR3: CASTGPRTGASYEQYF
DNA: TGTGCCAGCACAGGGCCCCGAACGGGGGCTTCCTACGAGCAGTACTTC

J: TRBJ1-6
size: few
V: TRBV7-9
D: TRBD1
CDR3: CASSSGGATEGSPLHF
DNA: TGTGCCAGCAGCTCAGGGGGAGCCACAGAGGGTTCACCCCTCCACTTT

J: TRBJ1-3
size: -
V: TRBV24-1
D: -
CDR3: CATMESGSGNTIYF
DNA: TGTGCCACCATGGAGTCGGGGTCTGGAAACACCATATATTTT

J: TRBJ2-7
size: -
V: TRBV5-1
D: -
CDR3: CASSLMESAGTYEQYF
DNA: TGCGCCAGCAGCCTCATGGAATCGGCAGGAACTTACGAGCAGTACTTC

J: TRBJ1-1
size: few
V: TRBV7-2
D: -
CDR3: CASSPREGTEAFF
DNA: TGTGCCAGCAGCCCCAGGGAGGGCACTGAAGCTTTCTTT

J: TRBJ1-6
size: -
V: TRBV27
D: TRBD1
CDR3: CASMAGQGRSPLHF
DNA: TGTGCCAGCATGGCGGGACAGGGTCGATCACCCCTCCACTTT

J: TRBJ2-5
size: -
V: TRBV20-1
D: TRBD2
CDR3: CSARDLAGGLVMETQYF
DNA: TGCAGTGCTAGAGACCTTGCGGGGGGATTGGTTATGGAGACCCAGTACTTC

J: TRBJ2-7
size: -
V: TRBV29-1
D: -
CDR3: CSVEGRASSYEQYF
DNA: TGCAGCGTTGAAGGCAGGGCTAGCTCCTACGAGCAGTACTTC

J: TRBJ2-5
size: -
V: TRBV12-3/TRBV12-4
D: TRBD2
CDR3: CASRKGGGKGGSYQETQYF
DNA: TGTGCCAGCAGGAAAGGCGGGGGGAAGGGGGGGAGTTACCAAGAGACCCAGTACTTC

J: TRBJ1-1
size: -
V: TRBV10-1
D: TRBD1
CDR3: CASSEDRADTEAFF
DNA: TGCGCCAGCAGCGAGGACAGGGCGGACACTGAAGCTTTCTTT

J: TRBJ2-7
size: few
V: TRBV12-3/TRBV12-4
D: TRBD2
CDR3: CASSSAGGQAPYEQYF
DNA: TGTGCCAGCAGTTCAGCGGGGGGGCAAGCCCCCTACGAGCAGTACTTC

J: TRBJ2-3
size: once
V: TRBV6-1
D: TRBD1
CDR3: CASSAQDRGSTDTQYF
DNA: TGTGCCAGCAGTGCCCAGGACAGGGGGAGCACAGATACGCAGTATTTT

J: TRBJ2-1
size: few
V: TRBV12-3/TRBV12-4
D: TRBD1
CDR3: CASSSGTGGLIVSEQFF
DNA: TGTGCCAGCAGTTCCGGGACAGGAGGATTGATAGTCAGTGAGCAGTTCTTC

J: TRBJ2-5
size: few
V: TRBV7-3
D: -
CDR3: CASSLSGDPVETQYF
DNA: TGTGCCAGCAGCTTATCGGGGGACCCGGTCGAGACCCAGTACTTC

J: TRBJ2-2
size: few
V: TRBV5-1
D: TRBD2
CDR3: CASSWGTSVGAGELFF
DNA: TGCGCCAGCAGCTGGGGTACTAGCGTAGGCGCCGGGGAGCTGTTTTTT

J: TRBJ2-6
size: few
V: TRBV5-1
D: -
CDR3: CASSNVGSSGANVLTF
DNA: TGCGCCAGCAGCAACGTCGGAAGCTCTGGGGCCAACGTCCTGACTTTC

J: TRBJ2-7
size: few
V: TRBV5-6
D: TRBD1
CDR3: CASSFLDRDSYEQYF
DNA: TGTGCCAGCAGCTTCTTGGACAGGGATTCCTACGAGCAGTACTTC

J: TRBJ2-7
size: few
V: TRBV15
D: -
CDR3: CATSRDWRTSMYF
DNA: TGTGCCACCAGCAGAGATTGGCGGACATCGATGTACTTC

J: TRBJ1-2
size: -
V: TRBV9
D: TRBD1
CDR3: CASSSSTGGLSYGYTF
DNA: TGTGCCAGCAGCTCTTCCACAGGGGGCTTAAGCTATGGCTACACCTTC

J: TRBJ2-7
size: many
V: TRBV7-2
D: -
CDR3: CASSLQRYEQYF
DNA: TGTGCCAGCAGCCTCCAACGGTACGAGCAGTACTTC

J: TRBJ2-1
size: -
V: TRBV14
D: -
CDR3: CASSPRMDPFGEQFF
DNA: TGTGCCAGCAGCCCAAGGATGGACCCTTTTGGTGAGCAGTTCTTC

J: TRBJ2-7
size: few
V: TRBV5-1
D: TRBD2
CDR3: CASSLATSESYEQYF
DNA: TGCGCCAGCAGCTTGGCTACTAGCGAGTCCTACGAGCAGTACTTC

J: TRBJ1-5
size: -
V: TRBV6-2/TRBV6-3
D: -
CDR3: CASSLGLNQPQHF
DNA: TGTGCCAGCAGTTTGGGTCTCAATCAGCCCCAGCATTTT

J: TRBJ1-3
size: -
V: TRBV30
D: -
CDR3: CAWSNRVPIYF
DNA: TGTGCCTGGAGTAACCGCGTCCCCATATATTTT

J: TRBJ2-3
size: -
V: TRBV27
D: -
CDR3: CASSPRDWGSTQYF
DNA: TGTGCCAGCAGTCCTCGGGACTGGGGATCCACGCAGTATTTT